A single sample gave rise to the 24 T cell receptor beta chains below, sequenced in a study of tumor and adjacent non-tumor tissue in lung cancer. This sample's RNA came from whole unsorted tissue. Three rounds of nested PCR, following a modified ARM-PCR protocol, produced the TCRbeta library. TCRdb called the multiplex PCR reads again in MiXCR, with one record for every CDR3 protein. Here the sample spans tens of thousands of distinct CDR3 sequences, roughly three fifths being singletons. Sequenced input: lung tumor tissue. These receptor sequences come from a man in his fifties with non-small cell lung cancer.

As regards this clonotype: The CDR3 carries no conserved terminal phenylalanine or tryptophan, so it likely arises from a read error. The chain carries TRBV4-1 and TRBJ2-7, with 7 bases aligning to TRBD1. The V gene's germline CDR1 is MGHRA and CDR2 YSYEKL. This CDR3 has 14 residues. CDR3 coding DNA: TGCGCCTGCAGCTACGGACAGGTGGCAGGGGAGCAGTACTTA. Protein product: CACSYGQVAGEQYL.

In its sample, this clonotype was seen a few times. The chain joins TRBV20-1 to TRBJ1-1; no reliable D call. This CDR3 region has 15 residues. Trimming shortened V by 5 bases and J by 0 bases, and 16 bases separated the two germline ends. The germline gives CDR1 DFQATT, CDR2 SNEGSKA (reference sequence). DNA of the CDR3: TGCAGTGCTCCGCGGGTAGGCGCGATGAACACTGAAGCTTTCTTT. Protein: CSAPRVGAMNTEAFF.

As concerns this clonotype: A read error may be the cause here, since a much bigger clone is one base away. V gene TRBV12-5 combines with J gene TRBJ1-1; possibly TRBD1 for D (5 bases). The CDR3 has 12 amino acids. From germline, CDR1 is LGHNT and CDR2 FRNRAP. Trimming shortened V by 5 bases and J by 5 bases, and 9 bases separated the two germline ends. CDR3 residues: CASGVGETEAFF. The CDR3 DNA sequence: TGTGCTAGTGGTGTGGGGGAAACTGAAGCTTTCTTT.

The chain carries TRBV7-9 and TRBJ1-2; 12 positions agree with TRBD1. The CDR3 consists of 15 residues. The germline gives CDR1 SEHNR, CDR2 FQNEAQ (reference sequence). The V and J ends lost 1 base and 7 bases, in that order; junction bases with no gene match: 4. CDR3 DNA: TGTGCCAGCAGCTTAGAAGGGACAGGGGGCTCTGGCTACACCTTC. Protein product: CASSLEGTGGSGYTF.

For this clonotype: Compared with germline, one end of the junction differs, possibly owing to a read error. The chain uses TRBV14 and TRBJ2-7; D is unclear. The CDR3 is 13 amino acids. The germline V gene encodes CDR1 SGHDN and CDR2 FVKESK. The CDR3, as DNA: TGTGCCAGCAGCCCCGGCCCCCCCTACGAACAGTACTTC. It is translated as CASSPGPPYEQYF.

As concerns this clonotype: One junction end disagrees with the germline gene, perhaps due to a read error. V gene TRBV11-2 combines with J gene TRBJ2-3; D is unclear. CDR1 is SGHAT, CDR2 FQNNGV, per germline. This CDR3 comprises 13 residues. The CDR3 spells CASSSASTDTQCF. The DNA for the CDR3 is TGTGCCAGCAGCTCTGCGTCCACAGATACACAGTGTTTT.

This clonotype appeared many times. The chain couples TRBV6-6 to TRBJ1-3; the match to TRBD1 covers 10 bases. The V and J ends lost 6 bases and 2 bases, in that order; junction bases with no gene match: 10. This CDR3 has 17 amino acids. CDR1 and CDR2 (germline): MNHNY, SVGAGI (reference sequence). CDR3 DNA sequence: TGTGCCAGCAGGCAAGGCGGGACAGGGGCCGCTGGAAACACCATATATTTT. This encodes CASRQGGTGAAGNTIYF.

As concerns this clonotype: A junction end diverges from the germline sequence, so it may reflect a read error. This chain links TRBV7-9 with TRBJ2-2; D may be TRBD1 (5 bases). The germline V gene encodes CDR1 SEHNR and CDR2 FQNEAQ (reference sequence). The CDR3 runs 16 residues. The CDR3 loop reads CVSSFFRAWETGELFF. CDR3 nucleotide sequence: TGTGTCAGCAGCTTCTTCAGGGCATGGGAAACCGGGGAGCTGTTTTTT.

The J gene is TRBJ2-1, the V gene TRBV6-5; TRBD2 aligns across 13 bases. The V gene's germline CDR1 is MNHEY and CDR2 SVGAGI. The CDR3 covers 17 residues. DNA for the CDR3: TGTGTCTTTATAGGACTAGCGGGAGAGGGGGTGAAAAATGAGCAGTTCTTC. Protein: CVFIGLAGEGVKNEQFF.

Ten or more counts support this clonotype. This chain uses TRBV12-3 or TRBV12-4 with TRBJ1-6; the match to TRBD1 covers 8 bases. This CDR3 has 15 amino acids. The J segment lost 6 bases and the V segment lost 6 bases, leaving 7 bases of the junction unmatched. The CDR3 sequence is CASSDGQGSNSPLHF. CDR3 in DNA: TGTGCCAGCAGCGACGGACAGGGTAGTAATTCACCCCTCCACTTT.

In the case of this clonotype: A much larger clone lies a single base off, so this may be a read error. V and J are TRBV19 and TRBJ2-3; a possible D gene is TRBD1 (5 bases). The length of the CDR3 is 12 residues. CDR1 and CDR2 (germline): LNHDA, SQIVND (reference sequence). The DNA of the CDR3 is TGTGCCAATAGTACCTGGGGCGATACGCAGTATTTT. Amino acid sequence: CANSTWGDTQYF.

This clonotype came up a few times. The genes are TRBV20-1 and TRBJ2-7; no firm D call. Germline values: CDR1 DFQATT, CDR2 SNEGSKA (reference sequence). Trimming cost V 2 bases and J 2 bases, with 4 bases left between them. The CDR3 sequence is 11 residues long. As DNA, the CDR3 is TGCAGTGCTAGAAGACCCTACGAGCAGTACTTC. Translating it yields CSARRPYEQYF.

The chain is built from TRBV28 and TRBJ1-5; unclear D gene. V lost 0 bases to trimming and J lost 2 bases, with 8 bases between them. Germline CDR1 is MDHEN and CDR2 is SYDVKM. This CDR3 region has 15 residues. CDR3 sequence reads: CASSLWSQGNQPQHF. The CDR3 bases are TGTGCCAGCAGTTTATGGAGTCAGGGCAATCAGCCCCAGCATTTT.

About this clonotype: A much larger clonotype is one base distant, so this may be a read error. This sequence joins TRBV29-1 and TRBJ2-5, with 7 bases that match TRBD2. Germline assignment: CDR1 SQVTM and CDR2 ANQGSEA. This CDR3 spans 12 amino acids. CDR3 region: CNAGAGDETQYF. The CDR3 DNA reads as TGCAACGCCGGGGCGGGAGACGAGACCCAGTACTTC.

Only a few counts were recorded for this clonotype. It may be a read error: a sequence one base away is much more abundant. CDR3 in amino acids: CSVHGGTNYGYTF. DNA of the CDR3: TGCAGCGTGCACGGGGGGACTAACTATGGCTACACCTTC. This chain connects TRBV29-1 to TRBJ1-2; weak D call: TRBD1 (5 bases). Between the trimmed V and J ends, which lost 6 bases and 0 bases, there was a span of 11 bases. Germline CDR1 reads SQVTM; CDR2 reads ANQGSEA. CDR3 size: 13 residues.

This clonotype has at least ten counts. In DNA, the CDR3 is TGCAGCGCCACAACTAGCGGGAGCCTTTACGAGCAGTACTTC. Its protein product is CSATTSGSLYEQYF. This rearrangement joins TRBV29-1 to TRBJ2-7; 11 bases align to TRBD2. The CDR3 covers 14 residues. Germline-derived CDR1 and CDR2 are SQVTM and ANQGSEA. V lost 7 bases, J lost 4 bases, and 9 bases stayed unmatched.

Points on this clonotype: A read error is likely, as this CDR3 ends without the conserved phenylalanine or tryptophan. The CDR3 protein is CSAPITSGGTCEQYS. The CDR3 nucleotides are TGCAGTGCTCCTATTACTAGCGGGGGGACCTGCGAGCAGTACTCC. The chain employs TRBV20-1 and TRBJ2-7; 12 bases map to TRBD2. This CDR3 is 15 amino acids long. CDR1 and CDR2 from the germline V gene are DFQATT and SNEGSKA (reference sequence). The J segment lost 6 bases and the V segment lost 5 bases, leaving 11 bases of the junction unmatched.

The chain carries TRBV7-9 and TRBJ2-3; D unclear. V lost 5 bases to trimming and J lost 9 bases, with 15 bases between them. The CDR3 covers 13 residues. Germline CDR1 and CDR2: SEHNR and FQNEAQ (reference sequence). CDR3 amino acids: CASSQDPAGTQYF. DNA for the CDR3: TGTGCCAGCAGCCAGGACCCTGCCGGCACGCAGTATTTT.

This clonotype has more than one count but fewer than ten. The chain employs TRBV7-9 and TRBJ2-3, with a weak D call TRBD1 (5 bases). This CDR3 has 16 amino acids. V lost 0 bases, J lost 0 bases, and 10 bases lay in between. Germline V gives CDR1 SEHNR, CDR2 FQNEAQ (reference sequence). The CDR3 DNA reads TGTGCCAGCAGCTTAGCGTTGGCAGGGAGCACAGATACGCAGTATTTT. Translation: CASSLALAGSTDTQYF.

The chain recombines TRBV20-1 with TRBJ2-4; no clear D. V shed 7 bases and J shed 8 bases, with 15 bases lying between them. CDR1 and CDR2 (germline): DFQATT, SNEGSKA (reference sequence). The CDR3 runs 12 residues. CDR3 region: CSVGLWQDIQYF. For the CDR3, the DNA is TGCAGTGTTGGGCTCTGGCAGGACATTCAGTACTTC.

This clonotype was seen a few times. The genes are TRBV28 and TRBJ2-5; 8 nucleotides agree with TRBD2. The CDR3 is 17 amino acids. Trimming cost V 5 bases and J 5 bases; bases outside gene matches: 16. Germline V CDR1 and CDR2: MDHEN, SYDVKM. The CDR3 DNA reads as TGTGCCAGCAGTACCAATCTAGCGGGCAAAGGGTTTGAGACCCAGTACTTC. As protein: CASSTNLAGKGFETQYF. Full variable domain (outside the CDR3, taken from reference TRBV28 and TRBJ2-5): DVKVTQSSRYLVKRTGEKVFLECVQDMDHENMFWYRQDPGLGLRLIYFSYDVKMKEKGDIPEGYSVSREKKERFSLILESASTNQTSMYLCASSTNLAGKGFETQYFGPGTRLLVL.

This clonotype was counted many times. V gene TRBV6-5 combines with J gene TRBJ1-4; D is perhaps TRBD1 (6 bases). Germline V gene sequence: CDR1 MNHEY, CDR2 SVGAGI. The V gene lost 4 bases and the J gene lost 3 bases, with 9 bases spanning the gap. The length of the CDR3 is 14 residues. This chain's CDR3 is CASSSQGSNEKLFF. The CDR3 nucleotides are TGTGCCAGCAGTTCCCAGGGGTCTAATGAAAAACTGTTTTTT.

A word on this clonotype: The CDR3 carries no conserved terminal phenylalanine or tryptophan, so it likely arises from a read error. Because the CDR3's place on the DNA is in doubt, the DNA is left out and the CDR3 is given as listed by TCRdb. The genes are TRBV6-6 and TRBJ2-7. CDR1 and CDR2 from the germline V gene are MNHNY and SVGAGI (reference sequence). Including both end residues, the CDR3 is 12 amino acids long. The CDR3 here is CASEGTTYEHYI.

This clonotype was seen a few times. The gene calls are TRBV28 and TRBJ2-1; possibly TRBD2 for D (5 bases). The ends were cut back, 2 bases at V and 5 bases at J, with 10 bases in the middle. Germline V gene data show CDR1 as MDHEN and CDR2 as SYDVKM. This CDR3 comprises 14 residues. The CDR3 reads CASSLAGSHNEQFF. The CDR3 DNA sequence: TGTGCCAGCAGTTTAGCGGGTAGCCACAATGAGCAGTTCTTC.